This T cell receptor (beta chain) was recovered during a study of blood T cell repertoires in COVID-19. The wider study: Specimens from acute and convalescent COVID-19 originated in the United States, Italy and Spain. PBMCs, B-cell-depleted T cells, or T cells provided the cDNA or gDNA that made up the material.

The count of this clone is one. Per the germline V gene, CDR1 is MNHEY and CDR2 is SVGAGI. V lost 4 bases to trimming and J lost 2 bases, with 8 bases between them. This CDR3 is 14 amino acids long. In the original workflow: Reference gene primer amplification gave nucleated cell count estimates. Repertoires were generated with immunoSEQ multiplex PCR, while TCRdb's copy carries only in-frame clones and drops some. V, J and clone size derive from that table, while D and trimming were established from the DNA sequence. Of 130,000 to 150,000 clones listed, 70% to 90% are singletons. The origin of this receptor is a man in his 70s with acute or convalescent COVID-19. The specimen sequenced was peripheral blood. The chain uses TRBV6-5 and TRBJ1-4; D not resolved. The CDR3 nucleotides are TGTGCCAGCAGTTCGACAAGCACTAATGAAAAACTGTTTTTT. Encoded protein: CASSSTSTNEKLFF.